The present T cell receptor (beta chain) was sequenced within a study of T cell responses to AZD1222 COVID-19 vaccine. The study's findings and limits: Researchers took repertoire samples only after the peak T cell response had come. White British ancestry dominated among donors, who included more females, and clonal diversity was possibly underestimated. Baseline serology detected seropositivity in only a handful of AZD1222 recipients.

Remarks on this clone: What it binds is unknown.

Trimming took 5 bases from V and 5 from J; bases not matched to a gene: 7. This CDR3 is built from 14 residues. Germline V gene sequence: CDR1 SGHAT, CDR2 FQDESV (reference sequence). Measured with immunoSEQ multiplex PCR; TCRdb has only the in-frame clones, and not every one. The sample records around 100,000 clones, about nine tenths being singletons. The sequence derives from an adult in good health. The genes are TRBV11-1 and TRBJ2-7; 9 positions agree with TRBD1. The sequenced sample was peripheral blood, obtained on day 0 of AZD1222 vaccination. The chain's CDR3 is CASSKDRGVNEQYF. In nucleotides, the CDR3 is TGTGCCAGCAGCAAGGACAGGGGTGTGAACGAGCAGTACTTC.